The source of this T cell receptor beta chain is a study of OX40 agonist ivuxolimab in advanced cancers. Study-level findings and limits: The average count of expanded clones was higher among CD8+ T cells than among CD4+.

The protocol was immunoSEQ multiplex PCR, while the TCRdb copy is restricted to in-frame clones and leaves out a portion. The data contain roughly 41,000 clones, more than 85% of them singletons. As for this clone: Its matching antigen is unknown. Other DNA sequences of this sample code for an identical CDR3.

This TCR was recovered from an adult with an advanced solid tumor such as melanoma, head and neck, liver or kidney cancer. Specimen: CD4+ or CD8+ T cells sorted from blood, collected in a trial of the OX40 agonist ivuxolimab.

CDR3 amino acids: CASSIGGNTEAFF. CDR3 coding DNA: TGTGCCAGTAGTATCGGCGGGAACACTGAAGCTTTCTTT. The chain combines TRBV19 with TRBJ1-1; D ambiguous. Trimming cost V 3 bases and J 1 base, with 6 bases left between them. The CDR3 length is 13 residues. The germline gives CDR1 LNHDA, CDR2 SQIVND (reference sequence).